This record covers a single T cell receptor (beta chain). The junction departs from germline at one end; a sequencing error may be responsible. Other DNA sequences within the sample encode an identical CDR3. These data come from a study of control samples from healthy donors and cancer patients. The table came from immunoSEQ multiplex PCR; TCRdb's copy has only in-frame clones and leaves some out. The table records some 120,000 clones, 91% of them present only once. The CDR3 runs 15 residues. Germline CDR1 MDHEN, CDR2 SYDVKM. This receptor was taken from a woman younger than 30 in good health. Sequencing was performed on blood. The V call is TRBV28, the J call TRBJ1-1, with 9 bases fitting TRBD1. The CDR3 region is CASSGQGRGNTEAFF. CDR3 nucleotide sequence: TGTGCCAGCAGTGGACAGGGGAGGGGGAACACCGAAGCTTTCTTT. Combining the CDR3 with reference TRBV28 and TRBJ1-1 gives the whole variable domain DVKVTQSSRYLVKRTGEKVFLECVQDMDHENMFWYRQDPGLGLRLIYFSYDVKMKEKGDIPEGYSVSREKKERFSLILESASTNQTSMYLCASSGQGRGNTEAFFGQGTRLTVV.